These 18 T cell receptor beta chains came from one sample sequenced in a study of T cell changes during pregnancy in multiple sclerosis (dated by TCRdb to about 2019). Library generation was performed with the immunoSEQ multiplex PCR assay. TCRdb took this table from immuneACCESS and kept in-frame rearrangements with V and J called. Such tables lack part of the clones; where checked against another copy, unresolved V genes explain under half of the gap, and the rest is unexplained. The sample table lists roughly 100,000 clones, less than 95% of them with a count of one. The ten largest account for roughly 1.5% of the sample. Sequenced material: peripheral blood, taken after pregnancy. The receptors here all came from a female donor with multiple sclerosis, enrolled in a pregnancy study.

The gene calls are TRBV28 and TRBJ1-1; 8 bases fit TRBD1. Germline V gene data show CDR1 as MDHEN and CDR2 as SYDVKM. The trim removed 7 bases at V and 4 bases at J, leaving 5 bases unmatched. The CDR3 runs 13 residues. The CDR3 DNA sequence: TGTGCCAGCACCGGACAGGGACGCACTGAAGCTTTCTTT. Translation: CASTGQGRTEAFF.

J is TRBJ2-3 and V is TRBV28; TRBD2 is a possible D gene (6 bases). The CDR3 extends over 14 amino acids. The germline gives CDR1 MDHEN, CDR2 SYDVKM. Deletions cut 3 bases from V and 4 bases from J, with 11 bases between. CDR3 amino acids: CASSFGLPPDTQYF. The CDR3 DNA follows: TGTGCCAGCAGTTTTGGACTACCGCCAGATACGCAGTATTTT.

The V gene is TRBV5-8, the J gene TRBJ1-6; unclear D gene. The germline V gene encodes CDR1 SGHTS and CDR2 YDEGEE. The CDR3 covers 14 residues. V gave up 1 base and J gave up 4 bases, with 6 bases separating them. CDR3 nucleotides: TGTGCCAGCAGCTTGCGGGGTTATAATTCACCCCTCCACTTT. Protein product: CASSLRGYNSPLHF. Variable domain in full (rest from reference TRBV5-8 and TRBJ1-6): EAGVTQSPTHLIKTRGQQATLRCSPISGHTSVYWYQQALGLGLQFLLWYDEGEERNRGNFPPRFSGRQFPNYSSELNVNALELEDSALYLCASSLRGYNSPLHFGNGTRLTVT.

The chain employs TRBV7-2 and TRBJ1-1, with D possibly being TRBD1 (5 bases). The germline V gene encodes CDR1 SGHTA and CDR2 FQGNSA. The V gene lost 4 bases and the J gene lost 1 base, with 10 bases spanning the gap. The CDR3 loop spans 14 amino acids. The CDR3 bases are TGTGCCAGCAGCTCGCAAAGGGGGAACACTGAAGCTTTCTTT. It specifies CASSSQRGNTEAFF.

This chain joins TRBV13 and TRBJ2-5; 7 positions match TRBD1. CDR3 length: 17 residues. V dropped 4 bases and J dropped 7; count of bases not matched to a gene: 18. Germline loops: CDR1 PRHDT, CDR2 FYEKMQ (reference sequence). Here the CDR3 DNA reads TGTGCCAGCAGCTCGGATTACAGGGGCACATCCTCGGCGACCCAGTACTTC. It specifies CASSSDYRGTSSATQYF.

The rearrangement uses TRBV5-6 and TRBJ1-2; maybe TRBD1 (5 bases). CDR1 and CDR2 (germline): SGHDT, YYEEEE. The CDR3 spans 14 residues. V lost 3 bases, J lost 0 bases, and 9 bases lay in between. The CDR3 loop is CASSSPRANYGYTF. CDR3 DNA: TGTGCCAGCAGCTCCCCCAGGGCTAACTATGGCTACACCTTC.

This chain joins TRBV19 and TRBJ1-5; TRBD1 matches 10 bases. The CDR3 runs 15 residues. V lost 5 bases to trimming and J lost 5 bases; unmatched junction nucleotides: 6. Germline V CDR1 and CDR2: LNHDA, SQIVND (reference sequence). The CDR3 DNA reads as TGTGCCAGTAGTGAGTTGACAGGGGGCTATCAGCCCCAGCATTTT. Translation: CASSELTGGYQPQHF.

This CDR3 reads CASSLDGQGYSRETQYF. The CDR3 DNA is TGTGCCAGCAGCTTAGACGGACAGGGGTATTCTAGGGAGACCCAGTACTTC. The gene calls are TRBV7-9 and TRBJ2-5; TRBD1 agrees at 9 bases. V was pared by 1 base and J by 5 bases, with 11 bases of the junction left unmatched. This CDR3 has 17 residues. Germline V CDR1 and CDR2: SEHNR, FQNEAQ (reference sequence).

The chain is built from TRBV7-3 and TRBJ1-1, with D hard to call. The V end was cut by 5 bases, the J end by 1 base, with 8 bases between. The CDR3 consists of 13 residues. CDR1 is SGHTA, CDR2 FQGTGA, per germline. The CDR3 region is CASSPGPNTEAFF. For the CDR3, the DNA is TGTGCCAGCAGCCCAGGTCCGAACACTGAAGCTTTCTTT. The full variable domain, its missing parts supplied by reference TRBV7-3 and TRBJ1-1, is GAGVSQTPSNKVTEKGKYVELRCDPISGHTALYWYRQSLGQGPEFLIYFQGTGAADDSGLPNDRFFAVRPEGSVSTLKIQRTERGDSAVYLCASSPGPNTEAFFGQGTRLTVV.

The genes are TRBV27 and TRBJ1-5; the D gene is possibly TRBD1 (6 bases). Germline assignment: CDR1 MNHEY and CDR2 SMNVEV (reference sequence). V lost 6 bases and J 0 bases, leaving 21 bases between the germline ends. This CDR3 region has 18 residues. This CDR3 is CASRSNPRGRNSNQPQHF. CDR3 nucleotide sequence: TGTGCCAGCAGATCCAACCCCAGGGGCAGGAATAGCAATCAGCCCCAGCATTTT.

This clone was counted a single time. This sequence joins TRBV7-9 and TRBJ1-3, with D tentatively TRBD1 (6 bases). Per the germline V gene, CDR1 is SEHNR and CDR2 is FQNEAQ (reference sequence). The CDR3 is 15 amino acids. Trimming cost V 1 base and J 4 bases, with 11 bases left between them. The CDR3 sequence is CASSLVSGTGNTIYF. CDR3 nucleotide sequence: TGTGCCAGCAGCTTAGTGTCCGGGACAGGAAACACCATATATTTT.

The J gene is TRBJ1-2, the V gene TRBV19; D remains unclear. The CDR3 totals 15 residues. CDR1 and CDR2 (germline): LNHDA, SQIVND (reference sequence). The V end lost 4 bases, the J end lost 4 bases, and 16 bases lay between the germline ends. CDR3 coding DNA: TGTGCCAGTAGTACGGCCCTTGGAGGGAGCTATGGCTACACCTTC. Protein product: CASSTALGGSYGYTF.

V gene TRBV4-1 combines with J gene TRBJ2-7, with TRBD2 identical over 7 bases. This CDR3 is built from 16 residues. The V segment lost 2 bases and the J segment 5 bases; nucleotides outside the gene matches: 12. Germline assignment: CDR1 MGHRA and CDR2 YSYEKL. CDR3 protein: CASSQIPLASGNEQYF. CDR3 in DNA: TGCGCCAGCAGCCAAATCCCTCTCGCTAGCGGTAACGAGCAGTACTTC.

This chain connects TRBV4-2 to TRBJ1-1; the D gene is possibly TRBD1 (5 bases). V was pared by 4 bases and J by 10 bases, with 22 bases between. Per germline, CDR1 LGHNA and CDR2 YNFKEQ. The CDR3 contains 15 residues. The CDR3 bases are TGTGCCAGCAGCCCGCCGATGCAGGGTAGAATTGGAGCTTTCTTT. It translates to CASSPPMQGRIGAFF.

The V gene is TRBV9, the J gene TRBJ2-1; 8 bases map to TRBD2. The V gene's germline CDR1 is SGDLS and CDR2 YYNGEE. There are 13 residues in the CDR3. V lost 4 bases, J lost 9 bases, and 6 bases stayed unmatched. CDR3 region: CASSISGKAEQFF. The CDR3 DNA sequence: TGTGCCAGCAGCATTAGCGGGAAGGCTGAGCAGTTCTTC.

V usage is TRBV6-6 and J usage is TRBJ1-2; TRBD1 is a possible D gene (5 bases). V was shortened by 2 bases and J by 5 bases, with 12 bases between the two germline ends. This CDR3 region has 14 residues. The germline CDR1 and CDR2 sequences are MNHNY and SVGAGI (reference sequence). The CDR3 bases are TGTGCCAGCAGTTACCTTCCCGACAGTTATGGCTACACCTTC. It translates to CASSYLPDSYGYTF.

The rearrangement links TRBV5-1 to TRBJ2-5; 10 bases align to TRBD2. Germline V gene lookup returns CDR1 SGHRS and CDR2 YFSETQ. V gave up 2 bases and J gave up 5 bases; unmatched junction bases: 0. The CDR3 is made up of 13 amino acids. The CDR3 DNA sequence: TGCGCCAGCAGCTTTAGCGGGGGGGAGACCCAGTACTTC. This translates into CASSFSGGETQYF.

The table lists this clone with a count of one. The rearrangement links TRBV7-2 to TRBJ1-1; D remains ambiguous. The length of the CDR3 is 13 residues. Trimming left V 2 bases short and J 5 bases short, with 9 bases between. Germline values: CDR1 SGHTA, CDR2 FQGNSA. CDR3 region: CASSLPPRTEAFF. The CDR3 coding sequence is TGTGCCAGCAGCTTACCGCCCCGGACTGAAGCTTTCTTT. Combining the CDR3 with reference TRBV7-2 and TRBJ1-1 gives the whole variable domain GAGVSQSPSNKVTEKGKDVELRCDPISGHTALYWYRQSLGQGLEFLIYFQGNSAPDKSGLPSDRFSAERTGGSVSTLTIQRTQQEDSAVYLCASSLPPRTEAFFGQGTRLTVV.